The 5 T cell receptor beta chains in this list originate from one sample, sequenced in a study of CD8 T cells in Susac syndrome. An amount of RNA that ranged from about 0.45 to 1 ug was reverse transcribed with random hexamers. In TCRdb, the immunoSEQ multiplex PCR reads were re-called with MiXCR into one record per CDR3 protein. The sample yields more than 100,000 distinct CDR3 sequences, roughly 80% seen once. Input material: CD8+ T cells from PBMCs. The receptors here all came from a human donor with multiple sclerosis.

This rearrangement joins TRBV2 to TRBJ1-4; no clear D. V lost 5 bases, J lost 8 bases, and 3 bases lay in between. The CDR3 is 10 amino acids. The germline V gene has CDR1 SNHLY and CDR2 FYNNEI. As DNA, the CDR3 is TGTGCCAGCAGTCGGGAAAAACTGTTTTTT. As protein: CASSREKLFF.

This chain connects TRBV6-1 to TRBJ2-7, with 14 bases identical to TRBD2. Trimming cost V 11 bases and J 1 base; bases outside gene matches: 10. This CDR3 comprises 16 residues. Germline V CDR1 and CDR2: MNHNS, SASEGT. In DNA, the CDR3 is TGTGCCTGCGGGACTAGCGGGGGTTCTTTTTCCTACGAGCAGTACTTC. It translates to CACGTSGGSFSYEQYF.

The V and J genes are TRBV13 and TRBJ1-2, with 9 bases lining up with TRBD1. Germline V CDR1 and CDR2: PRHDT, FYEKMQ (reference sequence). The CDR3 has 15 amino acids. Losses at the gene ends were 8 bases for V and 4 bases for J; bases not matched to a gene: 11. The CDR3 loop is CASGTGTGSIYGYTF. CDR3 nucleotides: TGTGCCAGCGGAACCGGGACAGGGAGTATCTATGGCTACACCTTC. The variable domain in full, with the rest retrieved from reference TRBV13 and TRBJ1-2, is AAGVIQSPRHLIKEKRETATLKCYPIPRHDTVYWYQQGPGQDPQFLISFYEKMQSDKGSIPDRFSAQQFSDYHSELNMSSLELGDSALYFCASGTGTGSIYGYTFGSGTRLTVV.

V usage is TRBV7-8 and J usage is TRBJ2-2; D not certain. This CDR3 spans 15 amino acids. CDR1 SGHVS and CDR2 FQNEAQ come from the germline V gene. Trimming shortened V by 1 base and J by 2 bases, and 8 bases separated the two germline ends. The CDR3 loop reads CASSLVTVNTGELFF. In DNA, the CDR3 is TGTGCCAGCAGCTTAGTGACCGTAAACACCGGGGAGCTGTTTTTT.

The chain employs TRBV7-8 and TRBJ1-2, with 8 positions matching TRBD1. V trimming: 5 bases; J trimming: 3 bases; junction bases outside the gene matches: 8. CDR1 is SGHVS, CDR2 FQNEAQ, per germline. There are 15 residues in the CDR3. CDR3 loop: CASSTVQGADYGYTF. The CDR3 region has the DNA TGTGCCAGCAGCACTGTCCAGGGGGCAGACTATGGCTACACCTTC.